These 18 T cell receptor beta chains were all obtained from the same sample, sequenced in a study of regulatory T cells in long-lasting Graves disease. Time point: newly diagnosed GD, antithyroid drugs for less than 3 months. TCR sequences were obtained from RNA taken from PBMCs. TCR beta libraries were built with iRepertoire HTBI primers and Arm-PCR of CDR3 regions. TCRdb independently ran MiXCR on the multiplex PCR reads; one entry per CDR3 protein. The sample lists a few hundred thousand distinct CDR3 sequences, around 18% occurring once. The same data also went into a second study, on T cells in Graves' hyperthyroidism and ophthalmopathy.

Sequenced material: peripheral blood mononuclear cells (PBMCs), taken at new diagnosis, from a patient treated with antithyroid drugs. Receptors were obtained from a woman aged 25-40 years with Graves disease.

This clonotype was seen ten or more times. The CDR3 nucleotides are TGCAGTGCTAGAGATAGGCGGGTCGGGGGCTACAATGAGCAGTTCTTC. It is translated as CSARDRRVGGYNEQFF. The chain is built from TRBV20-1 and TRBJ2-1, with D perhaps TRBD2 (6 bases). This CDR3 comprises 16 residues. Per the germline V gene, CDR1 is DFQATT and CDR2 is SNEGSKA (reference sequence). Deletions cut 0 bases from V and 3 bases from J, with 15 bases between.

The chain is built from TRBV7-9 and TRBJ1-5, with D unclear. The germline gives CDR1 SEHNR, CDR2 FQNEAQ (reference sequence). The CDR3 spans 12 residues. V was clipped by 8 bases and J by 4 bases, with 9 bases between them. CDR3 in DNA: TGTGCCAGCGACCGGGGAAATCAGCCCCAGCATTTT. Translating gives CASDRGNQPQHF.

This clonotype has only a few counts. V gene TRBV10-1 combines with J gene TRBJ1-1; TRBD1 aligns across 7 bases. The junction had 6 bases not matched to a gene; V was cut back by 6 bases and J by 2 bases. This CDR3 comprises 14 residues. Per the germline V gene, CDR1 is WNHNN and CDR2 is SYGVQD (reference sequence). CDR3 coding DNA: TGCGCCAGCAGCAGAGACAGGGATAACACTGAAGCTTTCTTT. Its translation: CASSRDRDNTEAFF.

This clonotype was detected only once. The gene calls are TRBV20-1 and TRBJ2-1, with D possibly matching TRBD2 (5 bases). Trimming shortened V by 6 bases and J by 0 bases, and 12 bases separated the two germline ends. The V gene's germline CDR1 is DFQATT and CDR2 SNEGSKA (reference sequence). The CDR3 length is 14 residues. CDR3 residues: CSATGEISYNEQFF. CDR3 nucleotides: TGCAGTGCCACCGGGGAAATCTCCTACAATGAGCAGTTCTTC.

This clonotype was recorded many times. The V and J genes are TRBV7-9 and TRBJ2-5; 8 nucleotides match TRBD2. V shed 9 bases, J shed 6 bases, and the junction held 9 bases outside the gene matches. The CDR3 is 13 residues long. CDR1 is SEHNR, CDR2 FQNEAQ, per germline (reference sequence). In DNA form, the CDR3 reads TGTGCCAGTCTCCGGGGGGGCGAAAAGACCCAGTACTTC. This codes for CASLRGGEKTQYF.

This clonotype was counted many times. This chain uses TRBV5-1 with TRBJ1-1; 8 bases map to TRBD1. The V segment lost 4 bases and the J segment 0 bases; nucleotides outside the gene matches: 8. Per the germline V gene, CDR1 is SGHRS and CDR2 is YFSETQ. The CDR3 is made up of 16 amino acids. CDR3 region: CASSPPGGTLNTEAFF. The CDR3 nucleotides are TGCGCCAGCAGCCCCCCAGGGGGCACTTTGAACACTGAAGCTTTCTTT.

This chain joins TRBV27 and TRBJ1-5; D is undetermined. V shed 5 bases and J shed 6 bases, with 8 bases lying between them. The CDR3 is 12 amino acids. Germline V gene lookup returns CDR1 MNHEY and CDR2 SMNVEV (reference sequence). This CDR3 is CASSIVGQPQHF. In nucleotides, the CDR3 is TGTGCCAGCAGTATAGTGGGTCAGCCCCAGCATTTT.

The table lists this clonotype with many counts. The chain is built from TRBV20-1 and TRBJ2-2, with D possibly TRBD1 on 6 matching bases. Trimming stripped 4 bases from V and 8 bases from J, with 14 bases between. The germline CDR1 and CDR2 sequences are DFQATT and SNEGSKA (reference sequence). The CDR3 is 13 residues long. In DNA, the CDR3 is TGCAGTGCTACTCAGGGGCGCGCGGGGGAGCTGTTTTTT. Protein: CSATQGRAGELFF.

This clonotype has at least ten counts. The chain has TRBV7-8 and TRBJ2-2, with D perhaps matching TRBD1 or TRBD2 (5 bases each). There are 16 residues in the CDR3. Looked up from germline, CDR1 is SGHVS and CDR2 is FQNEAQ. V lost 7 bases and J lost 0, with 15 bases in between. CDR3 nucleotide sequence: TGTGCCAGCAACAAAGGCCGGGGCACGAACACCGGGGAGCTGTTTTTT. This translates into CASNKGRGTNTGELFF.

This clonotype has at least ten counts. The CDR3: CASSITTSGGLGADTQYF. CDR3 coding DNA: TGCGCCAGCAGCATCACGACTAGCGGGGGCCTAGGGGCAGATACGCAGTATTTT. The gene calls are TRBV5-1 and TRBJ2-3; TRBD2 matches 12 bases. The CDR3 sequence is 18 residues long. From germline, CDR1 is SGHRS and CDR2 YFSETQ. Germline trimming cut 4 bases from V and 4 bases from J; bases unmatched to any gene: 13.

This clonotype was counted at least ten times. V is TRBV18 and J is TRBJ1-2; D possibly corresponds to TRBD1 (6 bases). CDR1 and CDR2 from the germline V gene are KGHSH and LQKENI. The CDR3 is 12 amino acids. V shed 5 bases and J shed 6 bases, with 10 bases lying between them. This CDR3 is CASSSNRDGYTF. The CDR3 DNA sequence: TGTGCCAGCTCATCGAACAGGGATGGCTACACCTTC.

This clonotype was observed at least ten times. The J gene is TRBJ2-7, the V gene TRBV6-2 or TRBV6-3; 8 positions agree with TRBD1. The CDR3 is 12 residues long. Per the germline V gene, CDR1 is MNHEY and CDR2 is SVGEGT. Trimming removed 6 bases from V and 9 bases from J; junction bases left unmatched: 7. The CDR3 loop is CASSGGQGGQYF. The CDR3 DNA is TGTGCCAGCAGCGGCGGACAGGGCGGGCAGTACTTC.

CDR3 nucleotides: TGCGCCAGCAGCACCCTCAGTGAGCATAATTCACCCCTCCACTTT. It translates to CASSTLSEHNSPLHF. The rearrangement links TRBV4-1 to TRBJ1-6; D remains unclear. Germline assignment: CDR1 MGHRA and CDR2 YSYEKL. The CDR3 runs 15 residues. The germline V and J ends were trimmed by 5 bases and 5 bases, with 13 bases remaining between them.

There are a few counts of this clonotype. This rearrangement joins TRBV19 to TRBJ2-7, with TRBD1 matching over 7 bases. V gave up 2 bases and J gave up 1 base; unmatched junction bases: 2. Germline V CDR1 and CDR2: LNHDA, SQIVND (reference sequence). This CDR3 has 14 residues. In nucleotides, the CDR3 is TGTGCCAGTAGTATATGGGGACAGTCCTACGAGCAGTACTTC. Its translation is CASSIWGQSYEQYF.

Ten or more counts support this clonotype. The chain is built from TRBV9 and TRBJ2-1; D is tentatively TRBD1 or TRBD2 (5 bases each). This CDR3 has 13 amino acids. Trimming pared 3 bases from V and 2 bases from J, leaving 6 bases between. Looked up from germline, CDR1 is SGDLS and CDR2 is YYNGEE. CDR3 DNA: TGTGCCAGCAGCGGGGGGACCTACAATGAGCAGTTCTTC. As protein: CASSGGTYNEQFF. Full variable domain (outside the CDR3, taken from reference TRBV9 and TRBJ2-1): DSGVTQTPKHLITATGQRVTLRCSPRSGDLSVYWYQQSLDQGLQFLIQYYNGEERAKGNILERFSAQQFPDLHSELNLSSLELGDSALYFCASSGGTYNEQFFGPGTRLTVL.

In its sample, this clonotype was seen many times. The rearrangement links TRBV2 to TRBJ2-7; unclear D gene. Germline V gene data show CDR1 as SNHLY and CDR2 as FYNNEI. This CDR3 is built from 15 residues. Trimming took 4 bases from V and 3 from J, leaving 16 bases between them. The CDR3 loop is CASSASRAADYEQYF. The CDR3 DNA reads TGTGCCAGCAGTGCGAGTAGGGCAGCTGACTACGAGCAGTACTTC.

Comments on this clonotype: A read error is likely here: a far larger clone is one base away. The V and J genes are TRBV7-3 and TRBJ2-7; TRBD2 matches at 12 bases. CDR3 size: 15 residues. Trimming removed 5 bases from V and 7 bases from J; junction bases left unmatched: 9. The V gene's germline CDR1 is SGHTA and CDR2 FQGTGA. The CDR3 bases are TGTGCCAGCAGCACCTCTAGCGGGGGGGGCTATGAGCAGTACTTC. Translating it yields CASSTSSGGGYEQYF.

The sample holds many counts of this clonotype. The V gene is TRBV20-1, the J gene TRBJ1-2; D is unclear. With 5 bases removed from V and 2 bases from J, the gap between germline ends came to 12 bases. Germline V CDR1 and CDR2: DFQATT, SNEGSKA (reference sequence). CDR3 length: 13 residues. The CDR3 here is CSAGRLKNYGYTF. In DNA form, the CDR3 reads TGCAGTGCTGGGAGACTTAAAAACTATGGCTACACCTTC.